Listed below are T cell receptor beta chains from one sample, sequenced in a study of shared clonotypes between healthy human individuals. Repertoires were generated with immunoSEQ multiplex PCR, while TCRdb's copy carries only in-frame clones and drops some. The table includes approximately 2,000,000 clones, 85% to 95% detected once. The sequenced material came from naive CD4+ T cells from PBMCs. These receptors originate from a man aged 18 to 29 in good health. Some clones in this sample may be carry-over from other donors' samples. Each CDR3 is given with its conserved first and last residue. Each record gives: clone size, V gene, J gene, D gene, CDR3 DNA, CDR3 protein. A D gene is named only where the DNA matches it firmly. The size entry is marked missing in some rows and otherwise reads once, few, many or a size class.

size: .; V: TRBV5-1; J: TRBJ2-1; D: .; DNA: TGCGCCAGCAGCTTGGTGGGGAGACAGGTAGTAAATGAGCAGTTCTTC; CDR3: CASSLVGRQVVNEQFF
size: once; V: TRBV20-1; J: TRBJ2-1; D: .; DNA: TGCAGTGCCATGAACTACAATGAGCAGTTCTTC; CDR3: CSAMNYNEQFF
size: .; V: TRBV6-1; J: TRBJ2-5; D: .; DNA: TGTGCCAGCAGCCTGGGACTTTCAGAGACCCAGTACTTC; CDR3: CASSLGLSETQYF
size: .; V: TRBV9; J: TRBJ2-2; D: .; DNA: TGTGCCAGCAGCGTAGGAGGATGGGGGGCGAGCACCGGGGAGCTGTTTTTT; CDR3: CASSVGGWGASTGELFF
size: few; V: TRBV7-9; J: TRBJ1-5; D: TRBD1; DNA: TGTGCCAGCAGCTTAGGGGCAGGGGGTGGTAATCAGCCCCAGCATTTT; CDR3: CASSLGAGGGNQPQHF
size: .; V: TRBV27; J: TRBJ2-1; D: .; DNA: TGTGCCAGCAGCTCCGTTGGTGAAAACGTAGCATCGCAGTTCTTC; CDR3: CASSSVGENVASQFF
size: .; V: TRBV20-1; J: TRBJ2-1; D: .; DNA: TGCAGTGCTCAGACTACAGGAGCGGAGTTCTTC; CDR3: CSAQTTGAEFF
size: .; V: TRBV29-1; J: TRBJ2-7; D: .; DNA: TGCAGCGTAGTCCCCAGCTCCTACGAGCAGTACTTC; CDR3: CSVVPSSYEQYF
size: .; V: TRBV18; J: TRBJ2-7; D: .; DNA: TGTGCCAGCTCACCACCGAGTAACACCGGTGGAGAGCAGTACTTC; CDR3: CASSPPSNTGGEQYF
size: .; V: TRBV2; J: TRBJ2-1; D: .; DNA: TGTGCCAGCAGAAGTGAGGTCCTGAACGGCAATGAGCAGTTCTTC; CDR3: CASRSEVLNGNEQFF
size: .; V: TRBV14; J: TRBJ2-2; D: .; DNA: TGTGCCAGCAGCCAAGAATGGGGTTACACCGGGGAGCTGTTTTTT; CDR3: CASSQEWGYTGELFF
size: .; V: TRBV7-8; J: TRBJ2-3; D: .; DNA: TGTGCCAGCAGCTCCAACAGGGCATCTGCGCAGTATTTT; CDR3: CASSSNRASAQYF
size: .; V: TRBV7-8; J: TRBJ1-6; D: .; DNA: TGTGCCAGCAGCTTAGGGGGAGATGGCAATTCACCCCTCCACTTT; CDR3: CASSLGGDGNSPLHF
size: .; V: TRBV5-1; J: TRBJ2-1; D: .; DNA: TGCGCCAGCAGCTTGGGGCAGGGGTACAATGAGCAGTTCTTC; CDR3: CASSLGQGYNEQFF
size: .; V: TRBV29-1; J: TRBJ1-3; D: .; DNA: TGCAGCGTCAAGAATGGAGGTAACTCTGGAAACACCATATATTTT; CDR3: CSVKNGGNSGNTIYF
size: .; V: TRBV7-9; J: TRBJ1-4; D: .; DNA: TGTGCCAGCAGATCCTCGACTTTACGGGAAAAACTGTTTTTT; CDR3: CASRSSTLREKLFF
size: .; V: TRBV19; J: TRBJ1-2; D: .; DNA: TGTGCCAGTAGTATTCAGGGGTATGGCTACACCTTC; CDR3: CASSIQGYGYTF
size: .; V: TRBV9; J: TRBJ2-7; D: TRBD1; DNA: TGTGCCAGCAGCCCAACAGGGGGTACCTACGAGCAGTACTTC; CDR3: CASSPTGGTYEQYF
size: once; V: TRBV28; J: TRBJ2-7; D: .; DNA: TGTGCCAGCAGTCACGGCTCACGATCCTACGAGCAGTACTTC; CDR3: CASSHGSRSYEQYF
size: few; V: TRBV7-2; J: TRBJ1-1; D: .; DNA: TGTGCCAGCAGACGTAGGGGGGTACGTGGCACTGAAGCTTTCTTT; CDR3: CASRRRGVRGTEAFF
size: .; V: TRBV20-1; J: TRBJ2-3; D: .; DNA: TGCAGTGCTAGGGGTCCAAATACGCAGTATTTT; CDR3: CSARGPNTQYF
size: .; V: TRBV5-6; J: TRBJ2-7; D: .; DNA: TGTGCCAGCAGCTTGGGAGGGAGAGTCACCTACGAGCAGTACTTC; CDR3: CASSLGGRVTYEQYF
size: once; V: TRBV5-1; J: TRBJ2-5; D: TRBD1; DNA: TGCGCCAGCAGCTTCAATCCACAGGGGGCGTTAGAGACCCAGTACTTC; CDR3: CASSFNPQGALETQYF
size: .; V: TRBV4-2; J: TRBJ2-2; D: .; DNA: TGTGCCAGCAGCCAAGATCGCGGAGACACCGGGGAGCTGTTTTTT; CDR3: CASSQDRGDTGELFF